The 23 T cell receptor beta chains listed next were all sequenced from one sample in a study of blood T cell repertoires in COVID-19. The method was immunoSEQ multiplex PCR; TCRdb's version includes in-frame clones alone and lacks a portion of them. The repertoire holds 250,000 to 300,000 clones, with more than 70% as singletons. The sequenced sample was peripheral blood. The receptor source for this set is a man of 80 years or more with acute or convalescent COVID-19.

The chain combines TRBV15 with TRBJ2-7; a weak D match, TRBD1 (5 bases). Germline CDR1 and CDR2: LNHNV and YYDKDF (reference sequence). Trimming removed 0 bases at V and 0 bases at J, with 21 bases between. CDR3 length: 19 amino acids. CDR3 coding DNA: TGTGCCACCAGCAGAGATCTAATCAGGGCGCAGAAAGGCTCCTACGAGCAGTACTTC. Translated: CATSRDLIRAQKGSYEQYF.

As DNA, the CDR3 is TGTGCCAGCAGTGAAACAGCGAACACCGGGGAGCTGTTTTTT. Translated, it gives CASSETANTGELFF. The chain recombines TRBV2 with TRBJ2-2; no definite D call. Germline lookup yields CDR1 SNHLY and CDR2 FYNNEI. V was shortened by 2 bases and J by 0 bases, with 4 bases between the two germline ends. CDR3 size: 14 residues.

The chain joins TRBV18 to TRBJ1-1; TRBD1 is a possible D gene (6 bases). Trimming took 8 bases from V and 4 from J, leaving 17 bases between them. The CDR3 extends over 14 amino acids. CDR1 and CDR2 (germline): KGHSH, LQKENI. The CDR3 loop is CASGRRGAGTEAFF. The CDR3 region has the DNA TGTGCCAGCGGCAGGCGGGGGGCTGGCACTGAAGCTTTCTTT.

This clone was seen a few times. The rearrangement uses TRBV7-8 and TRBJ1-5; possible D gene TRBD1, 5 bases. Trimming pared 5 bases from V and 3 bases from J, leaving 11 bases between. The CDR3 contains 14 residues. Per the germline V gene, CDR1 is SGHVS and CDR2 is FQNEAQ. CDR3 DNA: TGTGCCAGCAGCCCGGGACTCGCCAATCAGCCCCAGCATTTT. Amino acids: CASSPGLANQPQHF.

The chain combines TRBV19 with TRBJ1-2; D remains ambiguous. Trimming left V 8 bases short and J 4 bases short, with 20 bases between. Germline-derived CDR1 and CDR2 are LNHDA and SQIVND (reference sequence). The CDR3 is made up of 15 amino acids. The CDR3 is CASGSTSQKGYGYTF. CDR3 sequence (DNA): TGTGCCAGTGGGAGCACGTCTCAAAAAGGCTATGGCTACACCTTC. The variable domain in full, completed from reference TRBV19 and TRBJ1-2, reads DGGITQSPKYLFRKEGQNVTLSCEQNLNHDAMYWYRQDPGQGLRLIYYSQIVNDFQKGDIAEGYSVSREKKESFPLTVTSAQKNPTAFYLCASGSTSQKGYGYTFGSGTRLTVV.

V usage is TRBV10-3 and J usage is TRBJ2-5; a possible D gene is TRBD2 (7 bases). This CDR3 comprises 15 residues. V was clipped by 0 bases and J by 9 bases, with 17 bases between them. The germline V gene has CDR1 ENHRY and CDR2 SYGVKD. The CDR3 DNA sequence: TGTGCCATCAGTGAGTCGGGGCGCTCCGGGGGGCCCCAGTACTTC. Its protein product is CAISESGRSGGPQYF.

The genes are TRBV3-1 (or the pseudogene TRBV3-2) and TRBJ2-5; unclear D gene. Germline CDR1 reads LGHDT; CDR2 reads YNNKEL (reference sequence). V lost 1 base and J lost 5, with 5 bases in between. The CDR3 covers 12 residues. The CDR3 region is CASSQAPETQYF. The DNA of the CDR3 is TGTGCCAGCAGCCAAGCCCCGGAGACCCAGTACTTC.

The gene calls are TRBV18 and TRBJ2-7, with D possibly matching TRBD2 (7 bases). This CDR3 is built from 17 residues. Germline CDR1 and CDR2: KGHSH and LQKENI. Trimming cost V 4 bases and J 2 bases, with 21 bases left between them. CDR3 protein: CASSLSKTGGAPYEQYF. CDR3 nucleotides: TGTGCCAGCTCACTATCCAAGACGGGGGGCGCTCCCTACGAGCAGTACTTC.

This chain links TRBV9 with TRBJ1-2; D is perhaps TRBD1 (6 bases). Trimming removed 0 bases from V and 8 bases from J, with 14 bases in between. This CDR3 spans 14 amino acids. Germline V gene lookup returns CDR1 SGDLS and CDR2 YYNGEE. In nucleotides, the CDR3 is TGTGCCAGCAGCGTAGAACAGGGAGGGAGGGGCTACACCTTC. It is translated as CASSVEQGGRGYTF.

The chain couples TRBV5-4 to TRBJ2-7, with TRBD1 identical over 8 bases. Germline V gene sequence: CDR1 SGHNT, CDR2 YYREEE (reference sequence). Trimming at V came to 4 bases and at J to 5 bases, leaving 5 bases not matched to a gene. This CDR3 has 13 residues. This CDR3 reads CASSRTGLDEQYF. The DNA for the CDR3 is TGTGCCAGCAGCCGGACAGGGTTGGACGAGCAGTACTTC. Complete variable domain (other parts from reference TRBV5-4 and TRBJ2-7): ETGVTQSPTHLIKTRGQQVTLRCSSQSGHNTVSWYQQALGQGPQFIFQYYREEENGRGNFPPRFSGLQFPNYSSELNVNALELDDSALYLCASSRTGLDEQYFGPGTRLTVT.

Only one count was recorded for this clone. V and J are TRBV6-5 and TRBJ1-4; no clear D gene. V lost 5 bases and J 5 bases, leaving 9 bases between the germline ends. Germline CDR1 reads MNHEY; CDR2 reads SVGAGI. The CDR3 is made up of 13 amino acids. CDR3 nucleotide sequence: TGTGCCAGCAGTCCAACAAGAAATGAAAAACTGTTTTTT. It translates to CASSPTRNEKLFF.

The J gene is TRBJ2-5, the V gene TRBV28, with 8 bases identical to TRBD1. There are 16 residues in the CDR3. Looked up from germline, CDR1 is MDHEN and CDR2 is SYDVKM. After removal of 5 bases from V and 1 base from J, the junction contained 9 bases not matched to a gene. CDR3 nucleotides: TGTGCCAGCAGTCTTGGACAGGGAGGAGGCCAAGAGACCCAGTACTTC. Its translation: CASSLGQGGGQETQYF.

V and J are TRBV4-2 and TRBJ1-2; possible D gene TRBD1, 6 bases. The germline gives CDR1 LGHNA, CDR2 YNFKEQ. This CDR3 is built from 15 residues. Trimming pared 0 bases from V and 3 bases from J, leaving 11 bases between. The CDR3, as DNA: TGTGCCAGCAGCCAAGATGAACAGGGATACTATGGCTACACCTTC. It codes for CASSQDEQGYYGYTF.

The CDR3 sequence is CASTPGGQGNQPQHF. DNA for the CDR3: TGTGCCAGCACCCCCGGGGGGCAAGGGAATCAGCCCCAGCATTTT. The V call is TRBV21-1, the J call TRBJ1-5. TRBV21-1 is an annotated pseudogene. This CDR3 is built from 15 residues.

The CDR3 loop is CASSGLAGGPGELFF. Here the CDR3 DNA reads TGTGCCAGCAGTGGACTAGCGGGGGGGCCCGGGGAGCTGTTTTTT. This chain joins TRBV6-2 or TRBV6-3 and TRBJ2-2; 15 nucleotides align to TRBD2. J gave up 6 bases and V 5 bases, and 1 base lay outside the gene matches. This CDR3 contains 15 residues. In germline, CDR1 is MNHEY, CDR2 SVGEGT.

The chain recombines TRBV6-5 with TRBJ1-1; TRBD1 matches at 8 bases. CDR3 size: 14 residues. Trimming cost V 5 bases and J 1 base; bases outside gene matches: 3. Germline CDR1 is MNHEY and CDR2 is SVGAGI. The CDR3 is CASSRTGRNTEAFF. DNA for the CDR3: TGTGCCAGCAGTAGGACAGGGCGGAACACTGAAGCTTTCTTT.

The V call is TRBV28, the J call TRBJ1-2, with D perhaps matching TRBD1 (5 bases). This CDR3 is 16 amino acids long. CDR1 and CDR2 (germline): MDHEN, SYDVKM. The germline V and J ends were trimmed by 7 bases and 2 bases, with 20 bases remaining between them. The CDR3 here is CASISIGARENYGYTF. DNA for the CDR3: TGTGCCAGCATCTCTATAGGGGCCAGAGAGAACTATGGCTACACCTTC.

The chain couples TRBV5-6 to TRBJ1-1; a possible D gene is TRBD1 (5 bases). The CDR3 is 15 residues long. Germline CDR1 is SGHDT and CDR2 is YYEEEE. Trimming removed 4 bases at V and 4 bases at J, with 17 bases between. The DNA of the CDR3 is TGTGCCAGCAGCCTCAGGAAGATCCAGGGCACTGAAGCTTTCTTT. Protein product: CASSLRKIQGTEAFF.

The CDR3 loop reads CASRGDSLNEKLFF. CDR3 nucleotide sequence: TGTGCCAGTAGAGGGGACAGCTTAAATGAAAAACTGTTTTTT. The genes are TRBV19 and TRBJ1-4; TRBD1 matches at 7 bases. The CDR3 is 14 residues long. J lost 5 bases, V lost 6 bases, and 6 bases had no gene match. Germline-derived CDR1 and CDR2 are LNHDA and SQIVND (reference sequence). The full variable domain, completed using reference TRBV19 and TRBJ1-4, is DGGITQSPKYLFRKEGQNVTLSCEQNLNHDAMYWYRQDPGQGLRLIYYSQIVNDFQKGDIAEGYSVSREKKESFPLTVTSAQKNPTAFYLCASRGDSLNEKLFFGSGTQLSVL.

This chain joins TRBV7-9 and TRBJ1-2; 8 bases are shared with TRBD1. The germline V gene encodes CDR1 SEHNR and CDR2 FQNEAQ (reference sequence). The CDR3 contains 17 residues. With 0 bases clipped from V and 5 bases from J, the junction kept 11 bases outside the gene matches. The CDR3 sequence is CASSLAGQGSRRYGYTF. Here the CDR3 DNA reads TGTGCCAGCAGCTTAGCTGGACAGGGAAGCCGTCGTTATGGCTACACCTTC.

This clone has only a few counts. The gene calls are TRBV5-4 and TRBJ2-1; D is unresolved. V was clipped by 0 bases and J by 6 bases, with 13 bases between them. This CDR3 is 15 amino acids long. Germline loops: CDR1 SGHNT, CDR2 YYREEE (reference sequence). The CDR3 coding sequence is TGTGCCAGCAGCTTGGCCTTCACTCCGGGCAATGAGCAGTTCTTC. Translated: CASSLAFTPGNEQFF.

The V gene is TRBV28, the J gene TRBJ2-2; TRBD1 aligns across 7 bases. V gave up 1 base and J gave up 5 bases; unmatched junction bases: 7. CDR1 is MDHEN and CDR2 is SYDVKM in the germline V gene. The CDR3 is 16 amino acids. The chain's CDR3 is CASSLLGGLSTGELFF. The CDR3 nucleotides are TGTGCCAGCAGTTTATTAGGGGGCTTATCGACCGGGGAGCTGTTTTTT. Filled out from reference TRBV28 and TRBJ2-2, the complete variable domain reads DVKVTQSSRYLVKRTGEKVFLECVQDMDHENMFWYRQDPGLGLRLIYFSYDVKMKEKGDIPEGYSVSREKKERFSLILESASTNQTSMYLCASSLLGGLSTGELFFGEGSRLTVL.

The V and J genes are TRBV19 and TRBJ2-7; the match to TRBD1 covers 9 bases. This CDR3 has 14 amino acids. V lost 6 bases to trimming and J lost 6 bases; unmatched junction nucleotides: 9. CDR1 and CDR2 (germline): LNHDA, SQIVND (reference sequence). The CDR3 coding sequence is TGTGCCAGTAGAACCGGGACAGGGTACGGCGAGCAGTACTTC. Its protein is CASRTGTGYGEQYF.